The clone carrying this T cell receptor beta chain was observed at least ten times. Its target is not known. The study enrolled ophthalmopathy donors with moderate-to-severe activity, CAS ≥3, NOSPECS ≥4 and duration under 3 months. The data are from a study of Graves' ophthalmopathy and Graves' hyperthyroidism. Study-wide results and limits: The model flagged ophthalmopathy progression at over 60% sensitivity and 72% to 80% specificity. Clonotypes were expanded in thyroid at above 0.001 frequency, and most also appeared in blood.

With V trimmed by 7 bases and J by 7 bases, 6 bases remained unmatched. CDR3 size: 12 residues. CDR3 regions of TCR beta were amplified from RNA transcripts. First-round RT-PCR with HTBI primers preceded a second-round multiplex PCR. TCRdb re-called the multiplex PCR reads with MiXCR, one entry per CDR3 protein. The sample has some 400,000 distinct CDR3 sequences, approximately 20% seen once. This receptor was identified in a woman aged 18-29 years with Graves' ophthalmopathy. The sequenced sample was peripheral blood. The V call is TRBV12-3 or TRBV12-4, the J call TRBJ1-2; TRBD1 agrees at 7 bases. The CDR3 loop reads CASTKGAIGYTF. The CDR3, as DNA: TGTGCCAGCACCAAGGGGGCGATTGGCTACACCTTC.